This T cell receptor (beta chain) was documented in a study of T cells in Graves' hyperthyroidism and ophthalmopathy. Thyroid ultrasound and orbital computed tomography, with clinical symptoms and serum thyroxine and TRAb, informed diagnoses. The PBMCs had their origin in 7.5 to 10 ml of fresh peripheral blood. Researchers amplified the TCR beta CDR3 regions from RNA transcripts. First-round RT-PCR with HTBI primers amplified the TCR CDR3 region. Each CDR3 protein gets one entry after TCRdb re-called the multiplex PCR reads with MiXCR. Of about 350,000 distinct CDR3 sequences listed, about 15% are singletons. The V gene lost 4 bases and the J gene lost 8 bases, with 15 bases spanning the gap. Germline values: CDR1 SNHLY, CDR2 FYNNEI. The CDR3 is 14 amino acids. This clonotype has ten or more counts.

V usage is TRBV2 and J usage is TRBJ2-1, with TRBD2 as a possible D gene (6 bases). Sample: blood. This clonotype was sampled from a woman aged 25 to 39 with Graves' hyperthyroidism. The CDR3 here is CASSGRDSGDEQFF. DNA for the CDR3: TGTGCCAGCAGTGGGCGGGACTCTGGGGATGAGCAGTTCTTC. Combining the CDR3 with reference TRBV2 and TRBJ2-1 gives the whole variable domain EPEVTQTPSHQVTQMGQEVILRCVPISNHLYFYWYRQILGQKVEFLVSFYNNEISEKSEIFDDQFSVERPDGSNFTLKIRSTKLEDSAMYFCASSGRDSGDEQFFGPGTRLTVL.